This entry lists 18 T cell receptor beta chains sequenced from one sample in a study of blood T cell repertoires in COVID-19. Clones were sequenced by immunoSEQ multiplex PCR, and TCRdb holds only the in-frame ones, with some missing. The sample lists 120,000 or so clones, more than 65% occurring once. The sample was peripheral blood. These receptor sequences come from a woman between 70 and 85 years old with acute or convalescent COVID-19.

The rearrangement joins TRBV11-2 to TRBJ1-1; possibly TRBD1 for D (5 bases). There are 15 residues in the CDR3. V was shortened by 5 bases and J by 3 bases, with 16 bases between the two germline ends. CDR1 is SGHAT and CDR2 is FQNNGV in the germline V gene. DNA for the CDR3: TGTGCCAGCAGCGCCTATAGTGGGGGGGACACTGAAGCTTTCTTT. It codes for CASSAYSGGDTEAFF.

V gene TRBV7-3 combines with J gene TRBJ2-2; possible D gene TRBD2, 6 bases. The germline V gene encodes CDR1 SGHTA and CDR2 FQGTGA. Trimming took off 9 bases at V and 0 bases at J, with 11 bases between the two ends. The CDR3 totals 14 residues. The chain's CDR3 is CASKEGPNTGELFF. In DNA, the CDR3 is TGTGCCAGTAAGGAGGGACCGAACACCGGGGAGCTGTTTTTT.

V and J are TRBV5-1 and TRBJ2-1, with D possibly matching TRBD2 (6 bases). This CDR3 region has 13 residues. Trimming removed 4 bases at V and 6 bases at J, with 11 bases between. Germline V gene lookup returns CDR1 SGHRS and CDR2 YFSETQ. DNA of the CDR3: TGCGCCAGCAGCGTGACTAGTACCAATGAGCAGTTCTTC. Residues: CASSVTSTNEQFF.

The CDR3 spells CASSPTSGGALYTDTQYF. CDR3 nucleotide sequence: TGTGCCAGCAGCCCCACTAGCGGGGGGGCCCTATACACAGATACGCAGTATTTT. The chain uses TRBV5-4 and TRBJ2-3; 13 bases line up with TRBD2. Per the germline V gene, CDR1 is SGHNT and CDR2 is YYREEE (reference sequence). With V trimmed by 4 bases and J by 2 bases, 10 bases remained unmatched. The CDR3 sequence is 18 residues long.

This chain joins TRBV10-3 and TRBJ2-5; 7 bases line up with TRBD2. V was pared by 6 bases and J by 5 bases, with 6 bases of the junction left unmatched. Germline V gene sequence: CDR1 ENHRY, CDR2 SYGVKD. This CDR3 region has 13 residues. The CDR3 reads CAIRARGGETQYF. The CDR3 DNA follows: TGTGCCATCAGGGCTCGGGGAGGGGAGACCCAGTACTTC.

The rearrangement links TRBV4-1 to TRBJ1-5, with 7 nucleotides matching TRBD1. V shed 0 bases, J shed 4 bases, and the junction held 3 bases outside the gene matches. The CDR3 loop spans 15 amino acids. Germline-derived CDR1 and CDR2 are MGHRA and YSYEKL. The CDR3 reads CASSQEPGQNQPQHF. In DNA, the CDR3 is TGCGCCAGCAGCCAAGAACCGGGACAGAATCAGCCCCAGCATTTT.

This clone was observed a handful of times. The chain carries TRBV5-1 and TRBJ2-7; D call uncertain. The CDR3 runs 15 residues. V was clipped by 0 bases and J by 3 bases, with 13 bases between them. Germline loops: CDR1 SGHRS, CDR2 YFSETQ. The CDR3 sequence: CASSLAAGSIYEQYF. The CDR3 DNA reads TGCGCCAGCAGCTTGGCTGCAGGCTCGATCTACGAGCAGTACTTC. The whole variable domain, filled in from reference TRBV5-1 and TRBJ2-7, reads KAGVTQTPRYLIKTRGQQVTLSCSPISGHRSVSWYQQTPGQGLQFLFEYFSETQRNKGNFPGRFSGRQFSNSRSEMNVSTLELGDSALYLCASSLAAGSIYEQYFGPGTRLTVT.

Concerning this clone: Other DNA sequences from this sample encode an identical CDR3 as well. CDR3 DNA: TGTGCCAGCAGATTCGGGGGGACTAGCACAGATACGCAGTATTTT. This codes for CASRFGGTSTDTQYF. The chain links TRBV27 to TRBJ2-3; 7 bases agree with TRBD2. V shed 6 bases, J shed 0 bases, and the junction held 6 bases outside the gene matches. The CDR3 is 15 residues long. Germline CDR1 and CDR2: MNHEY and SMNVEV (reference sequence).

The chain carries TRBV5-8 and TRBJ1-5; D ambiguous. The V gene's germline CDR1 is SGHTS and CDR2 YDEGEE. CDR3 length equals 16 residues. Between the trimmed V and J ends, which lost 0 bases and 2 bases, there was a span of 12 bases. The CDR3 spells CASSLDWGGGNQPQHF. For the CDR3, the DNA is TGTGCCAGCAGCTTGGATTGGGGAGGTGGCAATCAGCCCCAGCATTTT.

This clone occurred a few times. J is TRBJ2-1 and V is TRBV27; D uncertain. The V and J ends lost 5 bases and 7 bases respectively, with 12 bases between them. This CDR3 has 13 residues. Per the germline V gene, CDR1 is MNHEY and CDR2 is SMNVEV (reference sequence). CDR3 in amino acids: CASSKTTRNEQFF. The CDR3 region has the DNA TGTGCCAGCAGTAAAACAACCCGTAATGAGCAGTTCTTC.

This clone was detected only a few times. The V call is TRBV27, the J call TRBJ1-2, with D possibly TRBD1 on 6 matching bases. V lost 0 bases, J lost 6 bases, and 14 bases lay in between. The CDR3 runs 15 residues. Germline V CDR1 and CDR2: MNHEY, SMNVEV (reference sequence). The CDR3 DNA reads as TGTGCCAGCAGTTTATCTAGGGGGGGCGGAAATGGCTACACCTTC. Encoded protein: CASSLSRGGGNGYTF.

The gene calls are TRBV27 and TRBJ2-4, with a tentative D call TRBD2 (5 bases). Germline V lookup: CDR1 MNHEY, CDR2 SMNVEV (reference sequence). This CDR3 contains 17 residues. Trimming took off 5 bases at V and 1 base at J, with 18 bases between the two ends. The CDR3 sequence: CASSPLVGREAKNIQYF. Here the CDR3 DNA reads TGTGCCAGCAGTCCCCTGGTGGGGAGAGAGGCCAAAAACATTCAGTACTTC.

V and J are TRBV7-8 and TRBJ1-1; 7 nucleotides align to TRBD1. Germline V CDR1 and CDR2: SGHVS, FQNEAQ. The CDR3 has 13 amino acids. Trimming cost V 1 base and J 4 bases; bases outside gene matches: 0. As DNA, the CDR3 is TGTGCCAGCAGCTTAGACAGGGGCACTGAAGCTTTCTTT. Protein: CASSLDRGTEAFF.

CDR3 DNA sequence: TGCAGCGTGGACGCGACAGGGAGAGGCTACACCTTC. This translates into CSVDATGRGYTF. V gene TRBV29-1 combines with J gene TRBJ1-2; 7 bases agree with TRBD1. Germline-derived CDR1 and CDR2 are SQVTM and ANQGSEA. The CDR3 covers 12 residues. The ends lost 6 bases at V and 8 bases at J; junction bases unmatched: 9.

This chain links TRBV27 with TRBJ1-2; D is ambiguous. This CDR3 spans 16 amino acids. Germline V gives CDR1 MNHEY, CDR2 SMNVEV (reference sequence). The germline V and J ends were trimmed by 0 bases and 5 bases, with 16 bases remaining between them. CDR3 amino acids: CASSLSPFEAPYGYTF. The CDR3 coding sequence is TGTGCCAGCAGTTTATCGCCCTTTGAGGCTCCTTATGGCTACACCTTC.

V is TRBV6-7 and J is TRBJ2-1, with TRBD2 as a possible D gene (6 bases). Being an ORF, TRBV6-7 has a function that is uncertain. Trimming left V 6 bases short and J 7 bases short, with 19 bases between. The CDR3 runs to 15 residues. CDR3 sequence (DNA): TGTGCCAGCAGCCTTCTGGCGGGGAGTTTGAATGAGCAGTTCTTC. It codes for CASSLLAGSLNEQFF.

This chain joins TRBV9 and TRBJ2-5; a weak D match, TRBD2 (7 bases). With 4 bases removed from V and 8 bases from J, the gap between germline ends came to 24 bases. Germline-derived CDR1 and CDR2 are SGDLS and YYNGEE. CDR3 length: 16 residues. The CDR3 sequence: CASSPSDRGATTTQYF. CDR3 coding DNA: TGTGCCAGCAGCCCCAGCGACCGGGGGGCCACCACAACCCAGTACTTC.

This clone was seen once. The chain combines TRBV19 with TRBJ2-4; D may be TRBD1 (6 bases). CDR3 length equals 14 residues. Germline V gene data show CDR1 as LNHDA and CDR2 as SQIVND (reference sequence). Trimming stripped 3 bases from V and 8 bases from J, with 14 bases between. CDR3 sequence: CASSISLQGDIQYF. The CDR3 DNA reads TGTGCCAGTAGTATTAGTCTACAGGGCGACATTCAGTACTTC.